Given below is one T cell receptor (beta chain) in context. As yet, its antigen is unknown. The data belong to a study of CD8+ T cells in alopecia areata. Regarding treatment: oral pan-JAK inhibitor, 5-10 mg twice daily. Sequencing used cDNA as its template, made by extracting RNA and reverse transcribing it. This table comes from immunoSEQ multiplex PCR, and its TCRdb copy is limited to in-frame clones, with some not included. The table records around 200,000 clones, roughly three fifths of them present only once. Study-wide results and limits: Besides other cells, scalp samples also yield sequences of resident alphabeta T cells from normal skin.

CDR1 and CDR2 (germline): SGHDT, YYEEEE. The CDR3 consists of 15 residues. V was shortened by 1 base and J by 1 base, with 11 bases between the two germline ends. The receptor's source is a human donor with alopecia areata. This chain links TRBV5-6 with TRBJ1-1; D not certain. Source: CD4+ T cells sorted from blood, taken at week 4, from a patient treated with tofacitinib. CDR3 sequence reads: CASSLILDPNTEAFF. The DNA for the CDR3 is TGTGCCAGCAGCTTGATCCTGGATCCGAACACTGAAGCTTTCTTT.